Shown below are 11 T cell receptor beta chains from a single sample sequenced in a study of blood T cell repertoires in COVID-19. Produced via immunoSEQ multiplex PCR; TCRdb's table is partial and in-frame only. Of 250,000 or so clones in the sample, 70% to 90% were seen once. Sequenced material: PBMCs or T cells enriched from blood (not recorded which). The receptor source for this set is a woman between 50 and 59 years old who had been exposed to COVID-19.

The CDR3 is CASSFTGGVNEQYF. CDR3 sequence (DNA): TGTGCCAGCAGCTTTACAGGGGGCGTCAACGAGCAGTACTTC. This sequence joins TRBV11-2 and TRBJ2-7; 9 bases line up with TRBD1. Trimming cost V 3 bases and J 5 bases; bases outside gene matches: 5. The CDR3 totals 14 residues. Germline values: CDR1 SGHAT, CDR2 FQNNGV.

The chain recombines TRBV11-2 with TRBJ1-6; TRBD1 agrees at 8 bases. Germline V gene sequence: CDR1 SGHAT, CDR2 FQNNGV. V lost 5 bases and J lost 10; bases outside the gene matches: 4. This CDR3 region has 13 residues. CDR3: CASSVGQGSPLHF. The DNA of the CDR3 is TGTGCCAGCAGCGTTGGACAGGGCTCACCCCTCCACTTT. The entire variable domain, with the rest obtained from reference TRBV11-2 and TRBJ1-6, is as follows: EAGVAQSPRYKIIEKRQSVAFWCNPISGHATLYWYQQILGQGPKLLIQFQNNGVVDDSQLPKDRFSAERLKGVDSTLKIQPAKLEDSAVYLCASSVGQGSPLHFGNGTRLTVT.

This clone has a handful of counts. This chain uses TRBV10-3 with TRBJ2-1, with D maybe TRBD2 (5 bases). Germline assignment: CDR1 ENHRY and CDR2 SYGVKD. Trimming took off 3 bases at V and 10 bases at J, with 19 bases between the two ends. The CDR3 loop spans 15 amino acids. The CDR3 is CAISDVSGSSSEQFF. Here the CDR3 DNA reads TGTGCCATCAGTGACGTTTCGGGGTCTAGCTCCGAGCAGTTCTTC.

The chain recombines TRBV3-1 (or the pseudogene TRBV3-2) with TRBJ2-5, with D hard to call. Trimming took off 2 bases at V and 2 bases at J, with 12 bases between the two ends. This CDR3 is built from 15 residues. CDR1 is LGHDT, CDR2 YNNKEL, per germline (reference sequence). The CDR3 reads CASSQSVGRQETQYF. The DNA for the CDR3 is TGTGCCAGCAGCCAATCCGTTGGCAGACAAGAGACCCAGTACTTC.

The chain combines TRBV6-5 with TRBJ2-1; TRBD2 agrees at 8 bases. The CDR3 sequence is 16 residues long. Germline assignment: CDR1 MNHEY and CDR2 SVGAGI. Trimming took 1 base from V and 7 from J; bases not matched to a gene: 9. CDR3 sequence: CASSYFLAGKGNEQFF. CDR3 bases: TGTGCCAGCAGTTACTTCCTAGCGGGCAAAGGAAATGAGCAGTTCTTC.

The chain joins TRBV29-1 to TRBJ1-2; 8 bases line up with TRBD1. V lost 6 bases and J lost 8; bases outside the gene matches: 11. CDR3 length: 13 residues. The germline V gene encodes CDR1 SQVTM and CDR2 ANQGSEA. CDR3 bases: TGCAGCGTGACGACAGGGGCGGCGGGAGGCTACACCTTC. As protein: CSVTTGAAGGYTF.

The chain employs TRBV3-1 (or the pseudogene TRBV3-2) and TRBJ2-3, with 16 positions matching TRBD2. This CDR3 contains 20 residues. The V gene end was trimmed by 4 bases and the J gene end by 0 bases; junction bases not matched to a gene: 10. Germline V CDR1 and CDR2: LGHDT, YNNKEL (reference sequence). The CDR3 DNA is TGTGCCAGCAGCCTTACCCCGGGACTAGCGGGGGGGCCGAGCACAGATACGCAGTATTTT. It encodes CASSLTPGLAGGPSTDTQYF.

This chain uses TRBV13 with TRBJ1-3, with unresolved D. Germline CDR1 is PRHDT and CDR2 is FYEKMQ (reference sequence). The CDR3 runs 15 residues. V was trimmed by 3 bases and J by 2 bases, leaving 11 bases between them. CDR3 nucleotides: TGTGCCAGCAGCTTTTGGGGAGGAGCTGGAAACACCATATATTTT. Translating gives CASSFWGGAGNTIYF. The full variable domain, its missing parts supplied by reference TRBV13 and TRBJ1-3, is AAGVIQSPRHLIKEKRETATLKCYPIPRHDTVYWYQQGPGQDPQFLISFYEKMQSDKGSIPDRFSAQQFSDYHSELNMSSLELGDSALYFCASSFWGGAGNTIYFGEGSWLTVV.

J is TRBJ1-3 and V is TRBV5-5; D is undetermined. V lost 7 bases and J 8 bases, leaving 16 bases between the germline ends. The CDR3 length is 13 residues. CDR1 SGHKS and CDR2 YYEKEE come from the germline V gene (reference sequence). DNA for the CDR3: TGTGCCAGCCGCCGGCCCCCGGAGGACACCATATATTTT. This codes for CASRRPPEDTIYF.

In this sample, this clone turned up many times. The rearrangement uses TRBV19 and TRBJ2-1; TRBD2 is a possible D gene (5 bases). Germline V gene data show CDR1 as LNHDA and CDR2 as SQIVND (reference sequence). The V end lost 6 bases, the J end lost 9 bases, and 15 bases lay between the germline ends. The CDR3 has 13 residues. In DNA, the CDR3 is TGTGCCAGTAGGCTTCGAGGGTTGGTTGAGCAGTTCTTC. It translates to CASRLRGLVEQFF.

This clone was found a few times. The chain combines TRBV5-5 with TRBJ1-3; 7 bases line up with TRBD1. This CDR3 has 17 residues. Unmatched junction bases numbered 9, after V lost 0 bases and J lost 3 bases. The germline gives CDR1 SGHKS, CDR2 YYEKEE (reference sequence). Written as DNA, the CDR3 is TGTGCCAGCAGCTTGGCCGCCGGGACAGCCTTTGGAAACACCATATATTTT. This gives the protein CASSLAAGTAFGNTIYF.